The next 19 T cell receptor beta chains were all read from a single sample in a study of blood T cell repertoires in COVID-19. Libraries were prepared by immunoSEQ multiplex PCR; TCRdb keeps only in-frame clonotypes and omits some of them. The sample has approximately 290,000 clones, around 89% seen once. Sequencing was carried out using peripheral blood. These receptors originate from a man younger than 40 with acute or convalescent COVID-19.

This chain connects TRBV4-1 to TRBJ2-1, with TRBD2 matching 7 bases. The CDR3 is 16 amino acids. V shed 1 base, J shed 3 bases, and the junction held 6 bases outside the gene matches. Per the germline V gene, CDR1 is MGHRA and CDR2 is YSYEKL. The CDR3 nucleotides are TGCGCCAGCAGCCAAGGCAGCGGGACGAGCTACAATGAGCAGTTCTTC. Translating it yields CASSQGSGTSYNEQFF.

CDR3 nucleotide sequence: TGTGCCAGCAGCCCCCAGGGGGCTCCAGGATCACCCCTCCACTTT. Translated, it gives CASSPQGAPGSPLHF. V and J are TRBV7-3 and TRBJ1-6; TRBD1 agrees at 8 bases. Germline CDR1 reads SGHTA; CDR2 reads FQGTGA. The J segment lost 10 bases and the V segment lost 5 bases, leaving 10 bases of the junction unmatched. The CDR3 spans 15 residues.

This chain joins TRBV29-1 and TRBJ2-7, with 11 bases identical to TRBD1. This CDR3 has 13 residues. Trimming took 7 bases from V and 4 from J; bases not matched to a gene: 6. CDR1 is SQVTM and CDR2 is ANQGSEA in the germline V gene. Here the CDR3 DNA reads TGCAGCGCCACGGGACAGGGGGGGTACGAGCAGTACTTC. Translation gives CSATGQGGYEQYF.

CDR3 loop: CASTYRRTYTGELFF. In DNA, the CDR3 is TGTGCCAGTACCTATAGGAGGACCTACACCGGGGAGCTGTTTTTT. The genes are TRBV19 and TRBJ2-2; possible D gene TRBD2, 5 bases. Between the trimmed V and J ends, which lost 7 bases and 3 bases, there was a span of 15 bases. CDR1 LNHDA and CDR2 SQIVND come from the germline V gene (reference sequence). The CDR3 is 15 residues long. The whole variable domain, remainder taken from reference TRBV19 and TRBJ2-2, is DGGITQSPKYLFRKEGQNVTLSCEQNLNHDAMYWYRQDPGQGLRLIYYSQIVNDFQKGDIAEGYSVSREKKESFPLTVTSAQKNPTAFYLCASTYRRTYTGELFFGEGSRLTVL.

The gene calls are TRBV6-5 and TRBJ2-7; TRBD2 matches at 9 bases. Per the germline V gene, CDR1 is MNHEY and CDR2 is SVGAGI. V dropped 6 bases and J dropped 1; count of bases not matched to a gene: 4. The length of the CDR3 is 14 residues. The CDR3: CASRVAGASYEQYF. In nucleotides, the CDR3 is TGTGCCAGCAGGGTAGCGGGAGCATCCTACGAGCAGTACTTC.

This clone was counted once. The genes are TRBV7-8 and TRBJ1-1; no clear D. CDR1 is SGHVS, CDR2 FQNEAQ, per germline. The CDR3 is made up of 14 amino acids. V was shortened by 3 bases and J by 1 base, with 9 bases between the two germline ends. The CDR3 sequence: CASSFRTQNTEAFF. The CDR3 DNA reads as TGTGCCAGCAGCTTTCGGACTCAGAACACTGAAGCTTTCTTT.

The chain combines TRBV5-4 with TRBJ1-2; 7 bases map to TRBD1. This CDR3 has 16 residues. CDR1 is SGHNT and CDR2 is YYREEE in the germline V gene (reference sequence). With V trimmed by 4 bases and J by 2 bases, 11 bases remained unmatched. The CDR3: CASSAEYRDRNYGYTF. Here the CDR3 DNA reads TGTGCCAGCAGCGCGGAATACCGGGACAGAAACTATGGCTACACCTTC.

The chain has TRBV19 and TRBJ2-7; D is perhaps TRBD2 (6 bases). The germline gives CDR1 LNHDA, CDR2 SQIVND (reference sequence). V lost 5 bases and J 3 bases, leaving 14 bases between the germline ends. The CDR3 sequence is 14 residues long. The CDR3 loop reads CASSLRLGSYEQYF. For the CDR3, the DNA is TGTGCCAGTAGTCTCAGACTAGGAAGCTACGAGCAGTACTTC.

The genes are TRBV5-1 and TRBJ1-5; D is perhaps TRBD1 (6 bases). V was pared by 0 bases and J by 0 bases, with 10 bases between. Germline CDR1 SGHRS, CDR2 YFSETQ. The CDR3 extends over 16 amino acids. In nucleotides, the CDR3 is TGCGCCAGCAGCTTGGGTACAGGGTATAGCAATCAGCCCCAGCATTTT. Residues: CASSLGTGYSNQPQHF.

This chain connects TRBV19 to TRBJ1-2; D is uncertain. Trimming pared 4 bases from V and 3 bases from J, leaving 15 bases between. CDR1 is LNHDA, CDR2 SQIVND, per germline (reference sequence). This CDR3 has 15 residues. CDR3: CASSSSWAADYGYTF. The CDR3 DNA reads as TGTGCCAGTAGTAGCTCGTGGGCAGCAGACTATGGCTACACCTTC.

V gene TRBV20-1 combines with J gene TRBJ1-5; 7 bases are a match to TRBD1. V gave up 3 bases and J gave up 6 bases; unmatched junction bases: 8. The germline gives CDR1 DFQATT, CDR2 SNEGSKA (reference sequence). This CDR3 is built from 14 residues. CDR3 nucleotide sequence: TGCAGTGCTAGTGGTCCACAGGGGACTCAGCCCCAGCATTTT. This gives the protein CSASGPQGTQPQHF.

V usage is TRBV6-6 and J usage is TRBJ2-5; TRBD1 might be the D (5 bases). CDR1 and CDR2 from the germline V gene are MNHNY and SVGAGI (reference sequence). CDR3 length: 14 amino acids. V shed 4 bases and J shed 0 bases, with 9 bases lying between them. The CDR3 DNA sequence: TGTGCCAGCAGTTGGCAGGGCTACCAAGAGACCCAGTACTTC. Amino acids: CASSWQGYQETQYF.

The chain uses TRBV5-1 and TRBJ1-3; D may be TRBD1 (5 bases). The V gene lost 0 bases and the J gene lost 8 bases, with 15 bases spanning the gap. Germline V gene sequence: CDR1 SGHRS, CDR2 YFSETQ. The CDR3 has 15 residues. The CDR3 nucleotides read TGCGCCAGCAGCTTGGTCGGCCAGGGAGGGGACACCATATATTTT. Its protein is CASSLVGQGGDTIYF.

This clone came up once. This chain links TRBV28 with TRBJ2-2; no clear D. Germline lookup yields CDR1 MDHEN and CDR2 SYDVKM. The CDR3 is made up of 15 amino acids. The V end was cut by 3 bases, the J end by 0 bases, with 8 bases between. The CDR3 reads CASSLASANTGELFF. The CDR3 nucleotides read TGTGCCAGCAGTTTGGCCAGCGCGAACACCGGGGAGCTGTTTTTT. Together with reference TRBV28 and TRBJ2-2, the CDR3 gives the full variable domain: DVKVTQSSRYLVKRTGEKVFLECVQDMDHENMFWYRQDPGLGLRLIYFSYDVKMKEKGDIPEGYSVSREKKERFSLILESASTNQTSMYLCASSLASANTGELFFGEGSRLTVL.

The chain uses TRBV28 and TRBJ2-1, with D possibly matching TRBD1 (6 bases). The V end was cut by 6 bases, the J end by 6 bases, with 21 bases between. The germline gives CDR1 MDHEN, CDR2 SYDVKM. The CDR3 spans 16 residues. The CDR3 sequence is CASRPLGTSKGNEQFF. CDR3 DNA sequence: TGTGCCAGCAGACCACTCGGGACATCGAAAGGCAATGAGCAGTTCTTC.

This chain links TRBV14 with TRBJ2-3, with 11 bases aligning to TRBD2. CDR1 is SGHDN and CDR2 is FVKESK in the germline V gene. This CDR3 has 19 residues. With 0 bases clipped from V and 5 bases from J, the junction kept 13 bases outside the gene matches. This CDR3 reads CASSQDSNVLAGVGDTQYF. CDR3 DNA sequence: TGTGCCAGCAGCCAAGATAGCAACGTACTAGCGGGAGTAGGAGATACGCAGTATTTT.

This chain connects TRBV2 to TRBJ1-5, with 12 bases aligning to TRBD1. Germline V gives CDR1 SNHLY, CDR2 FYNNEI. CDR3 length equals 17 residues. The V and J ends lost 0 bases and 7 bases, in that order; junction bases with no gene match: 7. DNA for the CDR3: TGTGCCAGCAGTGAAGCGGGGGACAGGGGGCGCTGGCAGCCCCAGCATTTT. Protein sequence: CASSEAGDRGRWQPQHF.

This chain links TRBV2 with TRBJ2-7; tentative D call: TRBD1 (6 bases). Germline-derived CDR1 and CDR2 are SNHLY and FYNNEI. The germline V and J ends were trimmed by 7 bases and 0 bases, with 10 bases remaining between them. CDR3 length: 13 amino acids. The CDR3 reads CASTGQISYEQYF. The CDR3 DNA is TGTGCCAGCACCGGACAGATCTCCTACGAGCAGTACTTC. The complete variable domain, with remaining parts taken from reference TRBV2 and TRBJ2-7, reads EPEVTQTPSHQVTQMGQEVILRCVPISNHLYFYWYRQILGQKVEFLVSFYNNEISEKSEIFDDQFSVERPDGSNFTLKIRSTKLEDSAMYFCASTGQISYEQYFGPGTRLTVT.

The V gene is TRBV18, the J gene TRBJ1-1, with 9 bases fitting TRBD1. V shed 3 bases and J 5 bases; nucleotides not matched to a gene: 10. This CDR3 is built from 16 residues. Germline values: CDR1 KGHSH, CDR2 LQKENI. The CDR3 DNA is TGTGCCAGCTCACCCTTCCCGGGACAGGGTGCGACTGAAGCTTTCTTT. It encodes CASSPFPGQGATEAFF. The full variable domain, in which reference TRBV18 and TRBJ1-1 provide the parts outside the CDR3, is NAGVMQNPRHLVRRRGQEARLRCSPMKGHSHVYWYRQLPEEGLKFMVYLQKENIIDESGMPKERFSAEFPKEGPSILRIQQVVRGDSAAYFCASSPFPGQGATEAFFGQGTRLTVV.